These 8 T cell receptor beta chains came from one sample sequenced in a study of shared clonotypes between healthy human individuals. Profiling relied on immunoSEQ multiplex PCR, and the TCRdb table lists in-frame clones only, not all of them. The sample includes approximately 640,000 clones, 90% of them seen just once. Sequencing was carried out using memory CD8+ T cells from PBMCs. Indicated subset: CD45RO+ cells pooled with CCR7-negative TemRA cells. Every receptor here comes from a man between 18 and 35 years old in good health. Some clones in this sample may be carry-over from other donors' samples.

The genes are TRBV5-4 and TRBJ1-2; D uncertain. Trimming removed 1 base at V and 8 bases at J, with 6 bases between. Germline-derived CDR1 and CDR2 are SGHNT and YYREEE (reference sequence). The CDR3 consists of 11 residues. The CDR3 coding sequence is TGTGCCAGCAGCTTGATAAGCGGCTACACCTTC. Protein product: CASSLISGYTF.

The chain combines TRBV27 with TRBJ2-3; TRBD2 might be the D (6 bases). The CDR3 is 16 residues long. Germline CDR1 is MNHEY and CDR2 is SMNVEV (reference sequence). V lost 2 bases to trimming and J lost 0 bases, with 12 bases between them. The DNA of the CDR3 is TGTGCCAGCAGTTTAACAACAAGCGGGAGCACAGATACGCAGTATTTT. This codes for CASSLTTSGSTDTQYF.

The chain has TRBV14 and TRBJ1-4; D is ambiguous. V was trimmed by 4 bases and J by 10 bases, leaving 13 bases between them. CDR3 size: 13 residues. CDR1 and CDR2 (germline): SGHDN, FVKESK. As DNA, the CDR3 is TGTGCCAGCAGCCGAGGCCGGAACGGAAAACTGTTTTTT. It yields the protein CASSRGRNGKLFF.

The chain uses TRBV11-2 and TRBJ2-7; D is unclear. Between the trimmed V and J ends, which lost 5 bases and 3 bases, there was a span of 8 bases. This CDR3 spans 12 amino acids. CDR1 SGHAT and CDR2 FQNNGV come from the germline V gene. CDR3 sequence (DNA): TGTGCCAGCAGCCATAGGTTCTACGAGCAGTACTTC. It yields the protein CASSHRFYEQYF. The full variable domain, its missing parts supplied by reference TRBV11-2 and TRBJ2-7, is EAGVAQSPRYKIIEKRQSVAFWCNPISGHATLYWYQQILGQGPKLLIQFQNNGVVDDSQLPKDRFSAERLKGVDSTLKIQPAKLEDSAVYLCASSHRFYEQYFGPGTRLTVT.

V and J are TRBV5-1 and TRBJ2-5; 9 nucleotides agree with TRBD2. The CDR3 sequence is 19 residues long. Trimming took 5 bases from V and 5 from J; bases not matched to a gene: 22. Looked up from germline, CDR1 is SGHRS and CDR2 is YFSETQ. The CDR3, as DNA: TGCGCCAGCAGATCCACGTCTGCGCGGGAGGGCCGAGTGTACGAGACCCAGTACTTC. It yields the protein CASRSTSAREGRVYETQYF.

V and J are TRBV5-1 and TRBJ1-1; 9 bases are a match to TRBD1. J gave up 2 bases and V 3 bases, and 5 bases lay outside the gene matches. The CDR3 is 15 residues long. Looked up from germline, CDR1 is SGHRS and CDR2 is YFSETQ. This CDR3 is CASSWATGGNTEAFF. CDR3 DNA sequence: TGCGCCAGCAGCTGGGCGACAGGGGGAAACACTGAAGCTTTCTTT.

The chain recombines TRBV11-2 with TRBJ2-3; possibly TRBD1 or TRBD2 for D (5 bases each). V was cut by 1 base and J by 0 bases, with 11 bases left in between. CDR1 and CDR2 (germline): SGHAT, FQNNGV. The CDR3 covers 16 residues. In DNA, the CDR3 is TGTGCCAGCAGCTTAGGTCCGGGGCTGAGCACAGATACGCAGTATTTT. This sequence encodes CASSLGPGLSTDTQYF.

This clone turned up a few times. This chain connects TRBV28 to TRBJ1-5, with TRBD1 identical over 8 bases. Germline assignment: CDR1 MDHEN and CDR2 SYDVKM. The CDR3 sequence is 13 residues long. V lost 6 bases to trimming and J lost 5 bases; unmatched junction nucleotides: 3. This CDR3 reads CASRPGGYQPQHF. DNA for the CDR3: TGTGCCAGCAGACCAGGGGGCTATCAGCCCCAGCATTTT.